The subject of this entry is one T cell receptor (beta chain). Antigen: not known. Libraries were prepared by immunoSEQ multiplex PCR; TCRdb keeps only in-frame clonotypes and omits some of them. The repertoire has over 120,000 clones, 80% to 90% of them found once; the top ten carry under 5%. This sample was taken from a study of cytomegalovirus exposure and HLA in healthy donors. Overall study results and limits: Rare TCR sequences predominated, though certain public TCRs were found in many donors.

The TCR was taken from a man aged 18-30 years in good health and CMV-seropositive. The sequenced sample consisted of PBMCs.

The CDR3, as DNA: TGCGCCAGCAGCTTGGGACACCCCCGGGATACGCAGTATTTT. Its protein is CASSLGHPRDTQYF. The chain recombines TRBV5-1 with TRBJ2-3, with unresolved D. Trimming left V 0 bases short and J 6 bases short, with 11 bases between. This CDR3 spans 14 amino acids. Germline V gives CDR1 SGHRS, CDR2 YFSETQ.